This T cell receptor beta chain derives from a study of OX40 agonist ivuxolimab in advanced cancers. Study-level findings and limits: Normalized T-cell clonal expansion was also low in a subset of nonresponders.

The table came from immunoSEQ multiplex PCR; TCRdb's copy has only in-frame clones and leaves some out. The sample lists under 65,000 clones; 70% to 90% were seen once. This clone has only one observation. Its target is not known. Germline CDR1 is KGHSH and CDR2 is LQKENI. CDR3 size: 14 residues. The V gene end was trimmed by 5 bases and the J gene end by 4 bases; junction bases not matched to a gene: 5. This TCR derives from an adult with an advanced solid tumor such as melanoma, head and neck, liver or kidney cancer. The gene calls are TRBV18 and TRBJ1-1; 9 bases match TRBD1. Source: CD4+ or CD8+ T cells sorted from blood, taken in a trial of the OX40 agonist ivuxolimab. CDR3 in DNA: TGTGCCAGCTCATTGTCGACAGGGGGCACTGAAGCTTTCTTT. Protein sequence: CASSLSTGGTEAFF.